One sample yielded the 24 T cell receptor beta chains listed below, sequenced in a study of blood T cell repertoires in COVID-19. Clones were sequenced by immunoSEQ multiplex PCR, and TCRdb holds only the in-frame ones, with some missing. This sample carries 200,000 to 300,000 clones, 88% of them seen once, and the ten largest clones take around 6.3%. Sequencing used peripheral blood. Receptor source: a woman aged 25 to 45 with COVID-19, enrolled during active disease.

The genes are TRBV24-1 and TRBJ1-4, with TRBD1 matching 7 bases. Germline V gives CDR1 KGHDR, CDR2 SFDVKD. The J segment lost 11 bases and the V segment lost 1 base, leaving 6 bases of the junction unmatched. The CDR3 has 14 amino acids. CDR3 protein: CATSDLRQGPKLFF. The DNA of the CDR3 is TGTGCCACCAGTGATTTAAGACAGGGACCGAAACTGTTTTTT.

This chain links TRBV6-5 with TRBJ1-1; D may be TRBD1 (6 bases). CDR3 length: 14 residues. The V end lost 5 bases, the J end lost 3 bases, and 13 bases lay between the germline ends. Germline CDR1 is MNHEY and CDR2 is SVGAGI. The CDR3, as DNA: TGTGCCAGCAGTATGAACAGGGCAGACACTGAAGCTTTCTTT. It codes for CASSMNRADTEAFF.

The rearrangement joins TRBV5-1 to TRBJ2-3, with 9 positions matching TRBD2. This CDR3 has 15 residues. After removal of 5 bases from V and 6 bases from J, the junction contained 10 bases not matched to a gene. Per germline, CDR1 SGHRS and CDR2 YFSETQ. This CDR3 reads CASRHTSGSVDTQYF. The CDR3 nucleotides are TGCGCCAGCAGGCATACTAGCGGGTCTGTCGATACGCAGTATTTT.

The J gene is TRBJ1-4, the V gene TRBV6-6; TRBD1 matches 10 bases. Germline values: CDR1 MNHNY, CDR2 SVGAGI (reference sequence). The CDR3 has 14 residues. The V gene end was trimmed by 4 bases and the J gene end by 8 bases; junction bases not matched to a gene: 4. Here the CDR3 DNA reads TGTGCCAGCAGTTTGGGACAGGGGCTCGAAAAACTGTTTTTT. This translates into CASSLGQGLEKLFF.

V and J are TRBV27 and TRBJ2-7; 12 nucleotides match TRBD1. The CDR3 runs 14 residues. From germline, CDR1 is MNHEY and CDR2 SMNVEV (reference sequence). Trimming at V came to 2 bases and at J to 6 bases, leaving 2 bases not matched to a gene. The CDR3 protein is CASSLGTGGVEQYF. The CDR3 DNA reads TGTGCCAGCAGTTTAGGGACAGGGGGCGTCGAGCAGTACTTC.

This clone was seen a handful of times. The rearrangement joins TRBV5-1 to TRBJ1-4; D uncertain. The CDR3 loop spans 14 amino acids. Germline assignment: CDR1 SGHRS and CDR2 YFSETQ. Trimming took 4 bases from V and 0 from J, leaving 7 bases between them. This CDR3 is CASSPDSTNEKLFF. The DNA for the CDR3 is TGCGCCAGCAGCCCAGATTCAACTAATGAAAAACTGTTTTTT.

The chain recombines TRBV28 with TRBJ1-4, with 7 bases lining up with TRBD1. This CDR3 has 14 amino acids. Germline assignment: CDR1 MDHEN and CDR2 SYDVKM. The trim removed 6 bases at V and 7 bases at J, leaving 8 bases unmatched. The CDR3 nucleotides are TGTGCCAGCAGGCGGACAGGAGAAGTTGAAAAACTGTTTTTT. This translates into CASRRTGEVEKLFF.

Comments on this clone: This CDR3 is also generated by other DNA sequences in the sample. V usage is TRBV4-3 and J usage is TRBJ1-4, with TRBD1 matching 7 bases. J lost 7 bases, V lost 1 base, and 3 bases had no gene match. The CDR3 contains 14 residues. CDR1 LGHNA and CDR2 YSLEER come from the germline V gene. CDR3 DNA sequence: TGCGCCAGCAGCCAAGGACAGGGAGGTGAAAAACTGTTTTTT. Translation gives CASSQGQGGEKLFF.

V usage is TRBV5-8 and J usage is TRBJ2-2, with a weak D call TRBD1 (6 bases). V lost 5 bases, J lost 2 bases, and 10 bases lay in between. The CDR3 sequence is 14 residues long. Germline assignment: CDR1 SGHTS and CDR2 YDEGEE. CDR3 DNA: TGTGCCAGCAGAACAGGGCTCAACACCGGGGAGCTGTTTTTT. This gives the protein CASRTGLNTGELFF.

This chain uses TRBV7-9 with TRBJ1-1, with 9 bases lining up with TRBD1. The trim removed 1 base at V and 4 bases at J, leaving 7 bases unmatched. The germline V gene encodes CDR1 SEHNR and CDR2 FQNEAQ (reference sequence). This CDR3 is built from 16 residues. This CDR3 reads CASSLGGQGRGTEAFF. The CDR3 coding sequence is TGTGCCAGCAGCTTAGGTGGACAGGGGCGCGGCACTGAAGCTTTCTTT.

V usage is TRBV7-9 and J usage is TRBJ1-5; 8 positions match TRBD1. This CDR3 has 15 amino acids. CDR1 SEHNR and CDR2 FQNEAQ come from the germline V gene (reference sequence). V shed 2 bases and J 7 bases; nucleotides not matched to a gene: 7. CDR3 residues: CASSLIGTGMQPQHF. CDR3 DNA sequence: TGTGCCAGCAGCTTAATTGGGACAGGTATGCAGCCCCAGCATTTT.

J is TRBJ2-1 and V is TRBV5-1; no clear D. Trimming cost V 5 bases and J 5 bases, with 17 bases left between them. The germline CDR1 and CDR2 sequences are SGHRS and YFSETQ. The CDR3 runs to 15 residues. CDR3 sequence reads: CASSLQASRDNEQFF. Here the CDR3 DNA reads TGCGCCAGCAGTCTACAAGCGTCAAGAGACAATGAGCAGTTCTTC.

This chain uses TRBV14 with TRBJ2-1; 8 bases line up with TRBD2. The CDR3 is 15 residues long. CDR1 and CDR2 (germline): SGHDN, FVKESK. After removal of 3 bases from V and 3 bases from J, the junction contained 4 bases not matched to a gene. The CDR3 coding sequence is TGTGCCAGCAGCCAGGGCGGGAGGCTCTACAATGAGCAGTTCTTC. Encoded protein: CASSQGGRLYNEQFF.

This chain links TRBV9 with TRBJ1-6; 7 bases align to TRBD1. The CDR3 loop spans 13 amino acids. The V gene end was trimmed by 7 bases and the J gene end by 8 bases; junction bases not matched to a gene: 6. Looked up from germline, CDR1 is SGDLS and CDR2 is YYNGEE. The CDR3 sequence: CASGDSVDSPLHF. DNA for the CDR3: TGTGCCAGCGGGGACAGTGTCGATTCACCCCTCCACTTT.

The chain uses TRBV19 and TRBJ2-1, with 11 bases aligning to TRBD1. The CDR3 consists of 17 residues. The V gene end was trimmed by 3 bases and the J gene end by 0 bases; junction bases not matched to a gene: 4. CDR1 is LNHDA, CDR2 SQIVND, per germline (reference sequence). CDR3 DNA: TGTGCCAGTAGTATGGGACAGGGGGGCTTCTCCTACAATGAGCAGTTCTTC. This codes for CASSMGQGGFSYNEQFF. Drawing the rest from reference TRBV19 and TRBJ2-1, the complete variable domain is DGGITQSPKYLFRKEGQNVTLSCEQNLNHDAMYWYRQDPGQGLRLIYYSQIVNDFQKGDIAEGYSVSREKKESFPLTVTSAQKNPTAFYLCASSMGQGGFSYNEQFFGPGTRLTVL.

This sequence joins TRBV19 and TRBJ2-2, with 9 nucleotides matching TRBD2. Germline loops: CDR1 LNHDA, CDR2 SQIVND (reference sequence). The CDR3 length is 18 residues. With 1 base clipped from V and 7 bases from J, the junction kept 13 bases outside the gene matches. The chain's CDR3 is CASSIVSSSGRRGGELFF. The CDR3 nucleotides are TGTGCCAGTAGTATAGTCTCCTCAAGCGGGAGGCGGGGCGGGGAGCTGTTTTTT.

V is TRBV24-1 and J is TRBJ2-5; D is unclear. V was pared by 5 bases and J by 4 bases, with 4 bases between. The CDR3 is made up of 11 amino acids. Germline lookup yields CDR1 KGHDR and CDR2 SFDVKD. CDR3 sequence reads: CATSVGETQYF. The CDR3 DNA reads as TGTGCCACCAGTGTCGGAGAGACCCAGTACTTC.

The chain employs TRBV18 and TRBJ1-3; 7 bases fit TRBD1. V lost 3 bases to trimming and J lost 0 bases; unmatched junction nucleotides: 11. The CDR3 length is 18 residues. Germline lookup yields CDR1 KGHSH and CDR2 LQKENI. Written as DNA, the CDR3 is TGTGCCAGCTCACCCGTAATGGGACAGTCGCGCTCTGGAAACACCATATATTTT. This gives the protein CASSPVMGQSRSGNTIYF.

J is TRBJ2-7 and V is TRBV19; 10 positions match TRBD1. The CDR3 length is 15 residues. The ends lost 6 bases at V and 8 bases at J; junction bases unmatched: 13. Germline V gene data show CDR1 as LNHDA and CDR2 as SQIVND (reference sequence). CDR3 loop: CASSRGAGQGEKQYF. The CDR3 DNA follows: TGTGCCAGTAGCCGGGGGGCCGGACAGGGGGAGAAGCAGTACTTC.

The chain employs TRBV27 and TRBJ2-5; TRBD2 agrees at 10 bases. Per the germline V gene, CDR1 is MNHEY and CDR2 is SMNVEV (reference sequence). V was clipped by 6 bases and J by 3 bases; unmatched bases: 22. This CDR3 is built from 20 residues. Written as DNA, the CDR3 is TGTGCCAGCAGGCCCCGCCTAGCGGGAGTTGTTAACTCCAACGAAGAGACCCAGTACTTC. Its protein is CASRPRLAGVVNSNEETQYF.

The chain carries TRBV11-3 and TRBJ1-2, with 9 nucleotides matching TRBD1. Per germline, CDR1 SGHNT and CDR2 YENEEA. The V gene end was trimmed by 3 bases and the J gene end by 3 bases; junction bases not matched to a gene: 5. CDR3 length: 15 residues. The CDR3 loop is CASSFTGGAYYGYTF. Here the CDR3 DNA reads TGTGCCAGCAGCTTCACAGGGGGCGCATACTATGGCTACACCTTC.

V usage is TRBV7-6 and J usage is TRBJ2-3; TRBD2 aligns across 13 bases. Germline assignment: CDR1 SGHVS and CDR2 FNYEAQ. Trimming removed 3 bases from V and 2 bases from J; junction bases left unmatched: 5. This CDR3 comprises 17 residues. CDR3 sequence reads: CASSFGLAGEVTDTQYF. CDR3 DNA: TGTGCCAGCAGCTTCGGACTAGCGGGAGAGGTCACAGATACGCAGTATTTT.

The chain couples TRBV5-5 to TRBJ1-5, with 8 bases identical to TRBD1. V trimming: 3 bases; J trimming: 0 bases; junction bases outside the gene matches: 17. The CDR3 runs 20 residues. Germline CDR1 reads SGHKS; CDR2 reads YYEKEE (reference sequence). Written as DNA, the CDR3 is TGTGCCAGCAGCTCACTTCCATTTCCGGGACAGGTGGATAGCAATCAGCCCCAGCATTTT. This translates into CASSSLPFPGQVDSNQPQHF. Full variable domain (missing parts from reference TRBV5-5 and TRBJ1-5): DAGVTQSPTHLIKTRGQQVTLRCSPISGHKSVSWYQQVLGQGPQFIFQYYEKEERGRGNFPDRFSARQFPNYSSELNVNALLLGDSALYLCASSSLPFPGQVDSNQPQHFGDGTRLSIL.

J is TRBJ2-6 and V is TRBV4-2, with a possible D match to TRBD1 (6 bases). The CDR3 sequence is 18 residues long. CDR1 and CDR2 from the germline V gene are LGHNA and YNFKEQ. V dropped 0 bases and J dropped 0 bases, with 12 bases sitting between them. CDR3 nucleotide sequence: TGTGCCAGCAGCCAAGAATTCCAGGGGAGCTCTGGGGCCAACGTCCTGACTTTC. Residues: CASSQEFQGSSGANVLTF.